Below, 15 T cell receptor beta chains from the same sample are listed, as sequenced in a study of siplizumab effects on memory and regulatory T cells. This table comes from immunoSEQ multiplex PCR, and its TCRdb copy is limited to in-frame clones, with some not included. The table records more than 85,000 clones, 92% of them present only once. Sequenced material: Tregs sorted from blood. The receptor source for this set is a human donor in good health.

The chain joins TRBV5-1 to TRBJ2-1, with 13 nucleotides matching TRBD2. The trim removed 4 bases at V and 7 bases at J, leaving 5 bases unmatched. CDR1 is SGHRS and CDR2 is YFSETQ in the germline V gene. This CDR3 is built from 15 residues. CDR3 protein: CASSRRLAGGNEQFF. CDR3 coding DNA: TGCGCCAGCAGCCGTCGACTAGCGGGGGGAAATGAGCAGTTCTTC.

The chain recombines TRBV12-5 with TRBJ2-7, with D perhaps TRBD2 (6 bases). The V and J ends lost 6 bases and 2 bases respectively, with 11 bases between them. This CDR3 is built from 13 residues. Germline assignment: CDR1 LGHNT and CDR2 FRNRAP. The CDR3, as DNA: TGTGCTAGTGGAGTTAGCGGACCCTACGAGCAGTACTTC. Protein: CASGVSGPYEQYF.

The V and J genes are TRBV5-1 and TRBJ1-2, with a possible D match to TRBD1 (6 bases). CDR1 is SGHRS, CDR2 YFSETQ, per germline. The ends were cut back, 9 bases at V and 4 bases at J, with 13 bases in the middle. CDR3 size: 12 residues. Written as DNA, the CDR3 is TGCGCCACCCGGGACACAAGCTATGGCTACACCTTC. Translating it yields CATRDTSYGYTF.

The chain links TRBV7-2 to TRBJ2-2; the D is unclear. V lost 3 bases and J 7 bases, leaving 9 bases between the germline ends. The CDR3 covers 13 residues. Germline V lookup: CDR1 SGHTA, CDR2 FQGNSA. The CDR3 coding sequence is TGTGCCAGCAGCTTTTTCCGAGACGGGGAGCTGTTTTTT. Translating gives CASSFFRDGELFF.

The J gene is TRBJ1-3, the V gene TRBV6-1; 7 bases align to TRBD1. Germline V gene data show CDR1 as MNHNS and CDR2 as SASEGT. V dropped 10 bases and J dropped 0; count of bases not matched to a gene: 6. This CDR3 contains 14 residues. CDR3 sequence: CATSDRASGNTIYF. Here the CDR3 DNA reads TGTGCCACATCTGACAGGGCCTCTGGAAACACCATATATTTT.

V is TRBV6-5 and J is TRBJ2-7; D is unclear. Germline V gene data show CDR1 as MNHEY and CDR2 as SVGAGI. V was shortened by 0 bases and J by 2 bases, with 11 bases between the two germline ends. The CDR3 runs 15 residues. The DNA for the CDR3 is TGTGCCAGCAGTTACTCATACCCCCAGACCTACGAGCAGTACTTC. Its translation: CASSYSYPQTYEQYF.

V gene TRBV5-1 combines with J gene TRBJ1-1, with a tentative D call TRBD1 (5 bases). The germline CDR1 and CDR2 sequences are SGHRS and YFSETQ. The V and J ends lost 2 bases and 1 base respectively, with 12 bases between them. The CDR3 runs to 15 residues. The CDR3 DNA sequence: TGCGCCAGCAGCTTTAGAGGGGATCCGAACACTGAAGCTTTCTTT. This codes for CASSFRGDPNTEAFF.

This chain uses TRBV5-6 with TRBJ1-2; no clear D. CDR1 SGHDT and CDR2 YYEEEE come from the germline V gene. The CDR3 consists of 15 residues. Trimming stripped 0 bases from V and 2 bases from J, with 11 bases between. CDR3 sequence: CASSLGSRLNYGYTF. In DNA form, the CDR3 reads TGTGCCAGCAGCTTGGGTAGCAGATTAAACTATGGCTACACCTTC.

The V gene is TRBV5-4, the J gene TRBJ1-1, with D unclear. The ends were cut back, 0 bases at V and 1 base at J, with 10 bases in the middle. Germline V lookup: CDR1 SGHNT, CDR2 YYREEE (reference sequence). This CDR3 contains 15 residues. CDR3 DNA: TGTGCCAGCAGCTTGGGGGGTGGTCAGAACACTGAAGCTTTCTTT. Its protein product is CASSLGGGQNTEAFF.

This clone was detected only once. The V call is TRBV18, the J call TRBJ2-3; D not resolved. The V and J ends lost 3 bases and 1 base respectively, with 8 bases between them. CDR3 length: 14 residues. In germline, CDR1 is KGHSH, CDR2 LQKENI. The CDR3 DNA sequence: TGTGCCAGCTCACCCGCCTCGGGCACAGATACGCAGTATTTT. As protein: CASSPASGTDTQYF.

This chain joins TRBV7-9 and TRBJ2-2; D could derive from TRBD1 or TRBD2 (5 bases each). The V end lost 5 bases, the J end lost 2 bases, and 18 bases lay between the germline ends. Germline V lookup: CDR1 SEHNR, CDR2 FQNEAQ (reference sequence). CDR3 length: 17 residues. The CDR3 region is CASSPRTGTVNTGELFF. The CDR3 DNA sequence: TGTGCCAGCAGCCCCCGAACCGGGACGGTTAACACCGGGGAGCTGTTTTTT. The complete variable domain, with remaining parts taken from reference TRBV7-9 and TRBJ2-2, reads DTGVSQNPRHKITKRGQNVTFRCDPISEHNRLYWYRQTLGQGPEFLTYFQNEAQLEKSRLLSDRFSAERPKGSFSTLEIQRTEQGDSAMYLCASSPRTGTVNTGELFFGEGSRLTVL.

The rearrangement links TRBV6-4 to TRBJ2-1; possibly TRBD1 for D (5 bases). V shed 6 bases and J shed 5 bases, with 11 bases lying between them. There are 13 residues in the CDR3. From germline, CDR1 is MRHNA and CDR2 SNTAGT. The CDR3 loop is CASSPTDNNEQFF. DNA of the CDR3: TGTGCCAGCAGCCCTACGGACAACAATGAGCAGTTCTTC.

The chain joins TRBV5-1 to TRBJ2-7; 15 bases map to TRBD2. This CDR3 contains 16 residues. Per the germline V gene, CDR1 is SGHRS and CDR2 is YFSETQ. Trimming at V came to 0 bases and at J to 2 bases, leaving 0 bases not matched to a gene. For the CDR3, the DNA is TGCGCCAGCAGCTTGGGGACTAGCGGGAGGGCCTACGAGCAGTACTTC. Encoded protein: CASSLGTSGRAYEQYF.

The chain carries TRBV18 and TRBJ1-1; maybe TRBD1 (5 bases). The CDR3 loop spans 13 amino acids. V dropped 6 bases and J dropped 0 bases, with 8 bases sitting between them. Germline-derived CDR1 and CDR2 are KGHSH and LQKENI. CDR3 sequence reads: CASSATVNTEAFF. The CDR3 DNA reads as TGTGCCAGCTCTGCGACAGTGAACACTGAAGCTTTCTTT.

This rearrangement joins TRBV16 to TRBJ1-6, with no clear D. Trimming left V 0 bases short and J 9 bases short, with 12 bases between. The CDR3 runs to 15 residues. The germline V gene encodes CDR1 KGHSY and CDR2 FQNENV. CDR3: CASSQSALLGSPLHF. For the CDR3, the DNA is TGTGCCAGCAGCCAATCGGCCCTTTTAGGTTCACCCCTCCACTTT.